This T cell receptor (beta chain) was recorded in a study of CD8 T cells in Susac syndrome. The RNA, roughly 0.45 to 1 ug, was put through reverse transcription using random hexamers. By means of immunoSEQ multiplex PCR, TCR beta CDR3 spanning 54 Vbeta and 13 Jbeta underwent amplification. TCRdb processed the immunoSEQ multiplex PCR reads anew with MiXCR; each CDR3 protein has one entry. The table includes about 130,000 distinct CDR3 sequences, 85% to 95% detected once. Points from the study as a whole: Susac-specific public clones in total CD8+ repertoires numbered roughly 17; in CD8+ TEMRA repertoires, they numbered about five.

The T cells that were sequenced for TCR beta were CD8+ and CD4+ cells from blood. It was negative isolation that provided the CD8+ and CD4+ T cells, whereas TEMRA cells were enriched by FACS. Concerning this clonotype: As yet, its antigen is unknown.

The CDR3 has 17 residues. Unmatched junction bases numbered 15, after V lost 0 bases and J lost 10 bases. Germline V gives CDR1 SQVTM, CDR2 ANQGSEA. The chain is built from TRBV29-1 and TRBJ1-2; 12 nucleotides agree with TRBD1. This TCR derives from a human donor with Susac syndrome. The sequenced material came from CD8+ T cells from PBMCs. The CDR3 DNA reads TGCAGCGTTGAAGACACGGGACAGGGGGCCTTTGACTGGTTCTACACCTTC. Protein sequence: CSVEDTGQGAFDWFYTF.